This paragraph reports one T cell receptor beta chain. Its antigen is as yet unknown. This sample is drawn from a study of post-analysis software for immune sequencing data. Study context: Progressive-relapsing, secondary progressive and relapsing-remitting multiple sclerosis were among the disease courses included.

CDR3 length: 16 residues. V gave up 0 bases and J gave up 6 bases; unmatched junction bases: 6. Germline CDR1 MDHEN, CDR2 SYDVKM. Study-level results: Roughly 5 TRBV segments (TRBV5-6, TRBV5-1 and TRBV20-1 among them) occurred more frequently in patients than in controls. Strong co-clustering by F measure was evident for samples that had been prepared in the same batch. Patients with multiple sclerosis recorded significantly lower normalized Chao1 diversity than controls, the study found.

TCR beta cDNA libraries included unique molecular identifiers. Out of roughly 0.85 to 10 million T cells, about 460,000 cDNA molecules were generated. A single record per CDR3 protein comes from TCRdb applying MiXCR to the PCR reads. The profile covers a few hundred thousand distinct CDR3 sequences, with approximately 38% appearing a single time and 6.5% to 8% taken by the ten largest. This chain uses TRBV28 with TRBJ2-3, with TRBD2 identical over 10 bases. Sequenced: blood. The clonotype originates from a girl aged 2-10 years with multiple sclerosis. CDR3 nucleotides: TGTGCCAGCAGTTTATGGATTAGCGGGGGGTCTGATACGCAGTATTTT. Protein sequence: CASSLWISGGSDTQYF.